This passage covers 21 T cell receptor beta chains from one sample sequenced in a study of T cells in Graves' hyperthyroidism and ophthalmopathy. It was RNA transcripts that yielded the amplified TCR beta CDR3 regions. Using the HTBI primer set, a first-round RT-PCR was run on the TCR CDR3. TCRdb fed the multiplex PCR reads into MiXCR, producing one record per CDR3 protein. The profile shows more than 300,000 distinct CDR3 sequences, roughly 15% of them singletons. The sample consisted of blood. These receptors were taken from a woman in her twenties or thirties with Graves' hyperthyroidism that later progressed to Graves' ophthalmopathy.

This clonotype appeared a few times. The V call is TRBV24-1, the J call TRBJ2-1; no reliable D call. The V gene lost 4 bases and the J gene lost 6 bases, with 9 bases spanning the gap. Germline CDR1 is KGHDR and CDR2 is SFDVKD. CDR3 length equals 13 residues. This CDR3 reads CATSDLSVNEQFF. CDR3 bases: TGTGCCACCAGTGACCTATCAGTCAATGAGCAGTTCTTC.

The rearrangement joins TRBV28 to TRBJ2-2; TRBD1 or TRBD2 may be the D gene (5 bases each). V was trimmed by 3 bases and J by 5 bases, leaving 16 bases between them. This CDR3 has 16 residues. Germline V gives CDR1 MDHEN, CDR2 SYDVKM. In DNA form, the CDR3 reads TGTGCCAGCAGTTTCGGGACCGACGAGTGGACCGGGGAGCTGTTTTTT. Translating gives CASSFGTDEWTGELFF.

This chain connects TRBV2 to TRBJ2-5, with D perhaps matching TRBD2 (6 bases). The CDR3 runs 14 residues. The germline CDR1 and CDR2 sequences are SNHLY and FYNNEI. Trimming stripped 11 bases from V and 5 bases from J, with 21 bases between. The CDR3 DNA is TGTGCCGGAGGGAACCGCGGGAAGGGGGAGACCCAGTACTTC. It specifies CAGGNRGKGETQYF.

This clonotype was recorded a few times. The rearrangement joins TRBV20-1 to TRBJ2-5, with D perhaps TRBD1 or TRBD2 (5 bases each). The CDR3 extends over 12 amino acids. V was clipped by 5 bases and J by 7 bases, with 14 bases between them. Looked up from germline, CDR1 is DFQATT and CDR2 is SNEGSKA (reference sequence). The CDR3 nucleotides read TGCAGTGCTTGGGACGCCGATGGGACCCAGTACTTC. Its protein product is CSAWDADGTQYF.

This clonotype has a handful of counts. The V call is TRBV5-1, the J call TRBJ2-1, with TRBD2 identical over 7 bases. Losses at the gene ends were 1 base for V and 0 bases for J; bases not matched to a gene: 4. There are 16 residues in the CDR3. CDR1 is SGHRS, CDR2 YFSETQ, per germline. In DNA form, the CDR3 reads TGCGCCAGCAGCTTGCGGGGGGATAGCTCCTACAATGAGCAGTTCTTC. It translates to CASSLRGDSSYNEQFF.

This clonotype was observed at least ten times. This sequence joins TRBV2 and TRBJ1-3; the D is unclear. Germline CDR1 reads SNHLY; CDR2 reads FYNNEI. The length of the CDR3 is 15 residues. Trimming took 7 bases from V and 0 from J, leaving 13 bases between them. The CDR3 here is CASTFRRYSGNTIYF. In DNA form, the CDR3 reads TGTGCCAGCACTTTCAGGCGATACTCTGGAAACACCATATATTTT.

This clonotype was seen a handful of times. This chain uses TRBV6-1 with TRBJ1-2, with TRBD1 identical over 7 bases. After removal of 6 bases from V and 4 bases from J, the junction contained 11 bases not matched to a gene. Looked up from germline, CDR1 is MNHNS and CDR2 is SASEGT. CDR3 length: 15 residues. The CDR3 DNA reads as TGTGCCAGCAGAGAAACAGGGGTTCGGTCCTATGGCTACACCTTC. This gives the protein CASRETGVRSYGYTF.

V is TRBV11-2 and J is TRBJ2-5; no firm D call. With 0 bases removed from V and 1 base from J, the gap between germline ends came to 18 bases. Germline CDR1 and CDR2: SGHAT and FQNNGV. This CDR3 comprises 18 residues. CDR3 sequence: CASSLEVGRSTLQETQYF. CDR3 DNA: TGTGCCAGCAGCTTAGAGGTCGGCAGGTCAACCCTCCAAGAGACCCAGTACTTC.

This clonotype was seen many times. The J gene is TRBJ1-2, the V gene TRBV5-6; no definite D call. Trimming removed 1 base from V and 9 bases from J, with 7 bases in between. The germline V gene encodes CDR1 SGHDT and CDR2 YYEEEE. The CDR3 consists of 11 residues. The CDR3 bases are TGTGCCAGCAGCTTGACAGTCAGCTACACCTTC. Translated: CASSLTVSYTF.

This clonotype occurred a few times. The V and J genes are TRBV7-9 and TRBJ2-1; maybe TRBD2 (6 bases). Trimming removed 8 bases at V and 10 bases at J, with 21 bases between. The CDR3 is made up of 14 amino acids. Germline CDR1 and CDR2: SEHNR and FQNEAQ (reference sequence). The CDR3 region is CASSWAGKSYEQFF. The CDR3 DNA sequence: TGTGCCAGCTCCTGGGCGGGAAAGAGCTACGAGCAGTTCTTC.

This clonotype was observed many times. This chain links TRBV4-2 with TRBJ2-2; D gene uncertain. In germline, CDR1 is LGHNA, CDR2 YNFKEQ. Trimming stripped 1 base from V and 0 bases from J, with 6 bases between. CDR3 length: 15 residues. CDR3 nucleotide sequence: TGTGCCAGCAGCCAAGGGGTGGCGAACACCGGGGAGCTGTTTTTT. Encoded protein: CASSQGVANTGELFF.

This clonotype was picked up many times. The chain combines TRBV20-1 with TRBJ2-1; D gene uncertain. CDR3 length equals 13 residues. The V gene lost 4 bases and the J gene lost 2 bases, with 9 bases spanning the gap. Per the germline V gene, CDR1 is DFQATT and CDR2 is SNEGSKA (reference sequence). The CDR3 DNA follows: TGCAGTGCTAAGGGCCAGACCTACAATGAGCAGTTCTTC. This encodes CSAKGQTYNEQFF.

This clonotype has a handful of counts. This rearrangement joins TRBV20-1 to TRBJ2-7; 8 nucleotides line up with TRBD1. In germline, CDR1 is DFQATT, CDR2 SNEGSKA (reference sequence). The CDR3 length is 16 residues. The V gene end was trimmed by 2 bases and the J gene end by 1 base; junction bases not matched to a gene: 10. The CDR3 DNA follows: TGCAGTGCTAGAATCTCAGGACAGGGTGTGTCCTACGAGCAGTACTTC. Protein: CSARISGQGVSYEQYF.

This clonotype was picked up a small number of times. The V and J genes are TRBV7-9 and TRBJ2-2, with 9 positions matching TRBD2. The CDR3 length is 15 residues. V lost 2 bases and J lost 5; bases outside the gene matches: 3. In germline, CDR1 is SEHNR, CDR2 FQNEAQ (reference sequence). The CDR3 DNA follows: TGTGCCAGCAGCTTAACTAGCGGGTGGACCGGGGAGCTGTTTTTT. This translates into CASSLTSGWTGELFF.

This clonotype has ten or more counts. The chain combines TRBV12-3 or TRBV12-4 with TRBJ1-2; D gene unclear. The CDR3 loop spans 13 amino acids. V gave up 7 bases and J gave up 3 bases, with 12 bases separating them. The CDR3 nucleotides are TGTGCCAGCACGCCCGGGAAACACTATGGCTACACCTTC. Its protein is CASTPGKHYGYTF.

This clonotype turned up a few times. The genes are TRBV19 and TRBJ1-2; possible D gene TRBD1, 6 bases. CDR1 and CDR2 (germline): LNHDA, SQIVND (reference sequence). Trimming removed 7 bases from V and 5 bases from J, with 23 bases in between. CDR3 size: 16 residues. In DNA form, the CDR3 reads TGTGCCAGTACCAAAGCCGGGGGCCTTCACGAATATGGCTACACCTTC. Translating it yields CASTKAGGLHEYGYTF.

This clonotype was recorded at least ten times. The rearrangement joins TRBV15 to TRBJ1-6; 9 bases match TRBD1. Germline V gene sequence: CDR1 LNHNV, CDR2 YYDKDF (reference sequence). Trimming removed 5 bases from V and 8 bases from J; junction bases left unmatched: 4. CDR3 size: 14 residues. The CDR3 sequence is CATSGGQGHSPLHF. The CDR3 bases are TGTGCCACCAGCGGGGGACAGGGCCATTCACCCCTCCACTTT.

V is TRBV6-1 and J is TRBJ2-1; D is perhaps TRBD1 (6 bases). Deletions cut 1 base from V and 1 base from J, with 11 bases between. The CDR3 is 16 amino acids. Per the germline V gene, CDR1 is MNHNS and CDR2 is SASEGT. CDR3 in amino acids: CASSEVGDISYNEQFF. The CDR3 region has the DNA TGTGCCAGCAGTGAAGTAGGGGACATATCCTACAATGAGCAGTTCTTC.

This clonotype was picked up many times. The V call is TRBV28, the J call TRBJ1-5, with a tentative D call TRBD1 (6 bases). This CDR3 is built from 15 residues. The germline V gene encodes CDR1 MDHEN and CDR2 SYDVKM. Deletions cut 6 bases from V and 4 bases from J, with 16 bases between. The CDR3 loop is CASSTLQGQNQPQHF. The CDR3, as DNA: TGTGCCAGCAGCACATTACAAGGACAGAATCAGCCCCAGCATTTT.

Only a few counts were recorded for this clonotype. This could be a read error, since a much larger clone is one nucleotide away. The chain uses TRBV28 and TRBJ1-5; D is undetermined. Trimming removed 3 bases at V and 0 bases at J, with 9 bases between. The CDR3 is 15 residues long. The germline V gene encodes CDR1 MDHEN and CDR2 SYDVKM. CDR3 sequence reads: CASSFGLTSNQPQHF. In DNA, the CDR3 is TGTGCCAGCAGTTTCGGACTGACTAGCAATCAGCCCCAGCATTTT.

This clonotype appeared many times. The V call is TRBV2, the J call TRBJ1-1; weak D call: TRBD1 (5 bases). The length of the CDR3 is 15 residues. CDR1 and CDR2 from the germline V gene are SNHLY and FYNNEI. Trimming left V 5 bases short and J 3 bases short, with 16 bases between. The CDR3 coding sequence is TGTGCCAGCAGTCCCCTGGGGGGGGGGGACACTGAAGCTTTCTTT. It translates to CASSPLGGGDTEAFF.